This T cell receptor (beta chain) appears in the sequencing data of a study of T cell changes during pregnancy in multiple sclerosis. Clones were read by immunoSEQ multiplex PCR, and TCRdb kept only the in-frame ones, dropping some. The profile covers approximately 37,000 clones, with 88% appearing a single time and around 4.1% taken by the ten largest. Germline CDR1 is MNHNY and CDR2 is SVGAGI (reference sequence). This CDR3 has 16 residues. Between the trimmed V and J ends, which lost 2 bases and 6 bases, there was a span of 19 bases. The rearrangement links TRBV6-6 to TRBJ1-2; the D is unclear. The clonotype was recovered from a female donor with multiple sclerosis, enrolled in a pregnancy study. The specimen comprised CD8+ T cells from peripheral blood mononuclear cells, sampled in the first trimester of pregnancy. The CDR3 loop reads CASSYNENEGMNGYTF. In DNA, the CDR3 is TGTGCCAGCAGTTACAACGAGAATGAGGGAATGAATGGCTACACCTTC.